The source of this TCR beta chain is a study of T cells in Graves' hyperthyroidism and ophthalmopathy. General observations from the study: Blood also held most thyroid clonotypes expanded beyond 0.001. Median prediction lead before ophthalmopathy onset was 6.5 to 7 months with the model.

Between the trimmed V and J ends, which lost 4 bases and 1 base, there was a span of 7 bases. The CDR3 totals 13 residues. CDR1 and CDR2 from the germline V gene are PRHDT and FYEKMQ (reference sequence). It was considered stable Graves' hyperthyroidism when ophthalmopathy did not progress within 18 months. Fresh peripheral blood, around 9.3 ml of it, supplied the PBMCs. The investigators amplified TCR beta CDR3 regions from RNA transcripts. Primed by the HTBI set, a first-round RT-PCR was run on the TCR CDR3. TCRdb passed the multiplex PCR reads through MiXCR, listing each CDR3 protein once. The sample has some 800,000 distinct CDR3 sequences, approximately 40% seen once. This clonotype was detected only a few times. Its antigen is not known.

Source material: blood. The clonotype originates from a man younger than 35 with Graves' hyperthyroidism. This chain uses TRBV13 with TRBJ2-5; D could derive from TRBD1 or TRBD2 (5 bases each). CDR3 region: CASSSGAQETQYF. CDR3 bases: TGTGCCAGCAGCTCCGGGGCCCAAGAGACCCAGTACTTC.